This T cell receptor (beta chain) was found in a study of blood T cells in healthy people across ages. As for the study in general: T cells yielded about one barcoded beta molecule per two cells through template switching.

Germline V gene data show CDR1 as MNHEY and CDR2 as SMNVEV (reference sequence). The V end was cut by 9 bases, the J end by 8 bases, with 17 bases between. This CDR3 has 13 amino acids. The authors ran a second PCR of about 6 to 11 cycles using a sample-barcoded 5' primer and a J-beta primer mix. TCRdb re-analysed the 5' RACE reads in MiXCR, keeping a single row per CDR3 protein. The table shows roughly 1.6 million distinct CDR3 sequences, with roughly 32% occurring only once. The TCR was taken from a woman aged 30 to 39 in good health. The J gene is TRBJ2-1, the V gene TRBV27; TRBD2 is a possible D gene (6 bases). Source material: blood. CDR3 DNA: TGTGCCAGTGCTCGGGGGAGTTTCGATGAGCAGTTCTTC. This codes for CASARGSFDEQFF.